The 32 T cell receptor beta chains presented below share a single source sample, sequenced in a study of identical twins. MiXCR, run by TCRdb on the 5' RACE reads, gives a single entry per CDR3 protein. The sample has about 550,000 distinct CDR3 sequences; approximately 20% are singletons. The same sample was also studied in work on yellow fever vaccine responses in identical twins.

Specimen: CD4+ T cells sorted from blood. These TCRs come from a young woman in good health.

This clonotype was found a few times. The gene calls are TRBV12-3 or TRBV12-4 and TRBJ2-3, with TRBD1 identical over 8 bases. The CDR3 contains 15 residues. V lost 3 bases, J lost 3 bases, and 5 bases stayed unmatched. CDR3 protein: CASSFQGAKTDTQYF. CDR3 nucleotide sequence: TGTGCCAGCAGTTTTCAGGGGGCGAAAACAGATACGCAGTATTTT.

Only a few counts were recorded for this clonotype. The chain recombines TRBV10-3 with TRBJ2-1; D unclear. The germline V gene has CDR1 ENHRY and CDR2 SYGVKD. V lost 2 bases to trimming and J lost 9 bases, with 8 bases between them. This CDR3 comprises 12 residues. CDR3 sequence (DNA): TGTGCCATCAGTGAGGTTCGCGGTGAGCAGTTCTTC. This sequence encodes CAISEVRGEQFF.

The chain has TRBV4-1 and TRBJ2-5; D gene unclear. Trimming removed 0 bases from V and 5 bases from J, with 7 bases in between. CDR1 MGHRA and CDR2 YSYEKL come from the germline V gene. The CDR3 sequence is 13 residues long. CDR3 in amino acids: CASSQDPRETQYF. DNA of the CDR3: TGCGCCAGCAGCCAAGACCCCAGGGAGACCCAGTACTTC.

This clonotype has a handful of counts. The J gene is TRBJ2-1, the V gene TRBV6-1; 10 bases fit TRBD2. This CDR3 has 16 residues. J lost 7 bases, V lost 6 bases, and 12 bases had no gene match. Germline CDR1 reads MNHNS; CDR2 reads SASEGT. The CDR3 DNA is TGTGCCAGCAGATCTGCTAGCGGGAGAAACACGAATGAGCAGTTCTTC. It is translated as CASRSASGRNTNEQFF.

The chain joins TRBV20-1 to TRBJ2-1, with D maybe TRBD2 (6 bases). The CDR3 loop spans 13 amino acids. Trimming left V 7 bases short and J 0 bases short, with 10 bases between. The germline gives CDR1 DFQATT, CDR2 SNEGSKA (reference sequence). DNA of the CDR3: TGCAGTGTGACCGGGAGCTCCTACAATGAGCAGTTCTTC. It is translated as CSVTGSSYNEQFF.

This clonotype was observed a few times. The V call is TRBV4-2, the J call TRBJ2-1; 7 positions match TRBD2. CDR1 is LGHNA and CDR2 is YNFKEQ in the germline V gene. CDR3 size: 17 residues. V lost 1 base and J lost 7; bases outside the gene matches: 13. CDR3 residues: CASSQGFVLAEGNEQFF. The CDR3 DNA reads TGTGCCAGCAGCCAAGGGTTTGTTCTAGCGGAGGGTAATGAGCAGTTCTTC.

This clonotype was picked up a small number of times. The chain has TRBV5-1 and TRBJ2-1; D may be TRBD1 (6 bases). The V gene lost 7 bases and the J gene lost 4 bases, with 24 bases spanning the gap. The CDR3 totals 17 residues. Germline CDR1 reads SGHRS; CDR2 reads YFSETQ. CDR3 coding DNA: TGCGCCAGCCAGAGAGGGGTCGGGCCAGGGGCATACAATGAGCAGTTCTTC. Its protein product is CASQRGVGPGAYNEQFF.

The rearrangement links TRBV5-1 to TRBJ2-3; 8 bases align to TRBD2. Trimming cost V 7 bases and J 2 bases; bases outside gene matches: 9. This CDR3 spans 15 amino acids. Germline V gives CDR1 SGHRS, CDR2 YFSETQ. The CDR3 DNA is TGCGCCAGCGGAACTAGCGGATATACCACAGATACGCAGTATTTT. Translation: CASGTSGYTTDTQYF.

This chain uses TRBV20-1 with TRBJ2-3; no clear D. V was pared by 0 bases and J by 0 bases, with 10 bases between. The CDR3 contains 15 residues. Per germline, CDR1 DFQATT and CDR2 SNEGSKA (reference sequence). The CDR3 DNA follows: TGCAGTGCTAGAGATGAGCGTCCAAGCACAGATACGCAGTATTTT. The encoded protein is CSARDERPSTDTQYF.

In this sample, this clonotype turned up a few times. The J gene is TRBJ1-1, the V gene TRBV7-9; D not certain. CDR1 is SEHNR and CDR2 is FQNEAQ in the germline V gene (reference sequence). CDR3 length equals 15 residues. V was cut by 2 bases and J by 6 bases, with 16 bases left in between. DNA for the CDR3: TGTGCCAGCAGCTTACTCCGAGACCCCTCGCCTGAAGCTTTCTTT. This codes for CASSLLRDPSPEAFF.

This clonotype was observed a few times. The chain combines TRBV5-1 with TRBJ2-1; 8 nucleotides agree with TRBD2. This CDR3 comprises 16 residues. The ends lost 3 bases at V and 2 bases at J; junction bases unmatched: 7. CDR1 and CDR2 from the germline V gene are SGHRS and YFSETQ. DNA for the CDR3: TGCGCCAGCAGCTCGGGGGGCGGGGGGACCTACAATGAGCAGTTCTTC. It translates to CASSSGGGGTYNEQFF.

The table lists this clonotype with a few counts. Here the CDR3 reads CASSVGPASGSSKNEQFF. In DNA, the CDR3 is TGTGCCAGCAGCGTAGGTCCGGCTAGCGGGAGCTCGAAAAATGAGCAGTTCTTC. The chain joins TRBV9 to TRBJ2-1, with 10 bases lining up with TRBD2. The V gene's germline CDR1 is SGDLS and CDR2 YYNGEE. Losses at the gene ends were 0 bases for V and 7 bases for J; bases not matched to a gene: 13. The CDR3 sequence is 18 residues long. The full variable domain, rest sourced from reference TRBV9 and TRBJ2-1, is DSGVTQTPKHLITATGQRVTLRCSPRSGDLSVYWYQQSLDQGLQFLIQYYNGEERAKGNILERFSAQQFPDLHSELNLSSLELGDSALYFCASSVGPASGSSKNEQFFGPGTRLTVL.

In its sample, this clonotype was seen a few times. The chain recombines TRBV9 with TRBJ2-2; a weak D match, TRBD2 (6 bases). The V end was cut by 2 bases, the J end by 7 bases, with 15 bases between. Germline lookup yields CDR1 SGDLS and CDR2 YYNGEE. The length of the CDR3 is 15 residues. The CDR3: CASSVVGSSSGELFF. DNA for the CDR3: TGTGCCAGCAGCGTCGTCGGGAGTAGCAGCGGGGAGCTGTTTTTT.

The chain couples TRBV12-3 or TRBV12-4 to TRBJ2-2, with 9 nucleotides matching TRBD1. This CDR3 has 15 residues. Germline trimming cut 5 bases from V and 8 bases from J; bases unmatched to any gene: 9. CDR3 in amino acids: CASSIGTGSGGELFF. CDR3 in DNA: TGTGCCAGCAGTATCGGGACAGGGTCTGGTGGGGAGCTGTTTTTT.

The V call is TRBV2, the J call TRBJ2-5; 14 bases align to TRBD2. This CDR3 region has 16 residues. CDR1 SNHLY and CDR2 FYNNEI come from the germline V gene. With 2 bases clipped from V and 4 bases from J, the junction kept 3 bases outside the gene matches. Here the CDR3 reads CASSERGTSGRETQYF. For the CDR3, the DNA is TGTGCCAGCAGTGAACGGGGGACTAGCGGGAGAGAGACCCAGTACTTC. Combining the CDR3 with reference TRBV2 and TRBJ2-5 gives the whole variable domain EPEVTQTPSHQVTQMGQEVILRCVPISNHLYFYWYRQILGQKVEFLVSFYNNEISEKSEIFDDQFSVERPDGSNFTLKIRSTKLEDSAMYFCASSERGTSGRETQYFGPGTRLLVL.

The genes are TRBV6-6 and TRBJ1-6; D not certain. CDR3 length: 12 residues. V was trimmed by 0 bases and J by 10 bases, leaving 4 bases between them. Germline CDR1 MNHNY, CDR2 SVGAGI (reference sequence). The CDR3 loop is CASSYSLSPLHF. The CDR3 nucleotides read TGTGCCAGCAGTTACTCTTTATCACCCCTCCACTTT.

This clonotype occurred a few times. The chain couples TRBV29-1 to TRBJ2-7, with D maybe TRBD2 (6 bases). CDR3 size: 12 residues. Germline CDR1 is SQVTM and CDR2 is ANQGSEA. Between the trimmed V and J ends, which lost 7 bases and 0 bases, there was a span of 10 bases. The CDR3, as DNA: TGCAGCGCCCTACTAGCCTCCTACGAGCAGTACTTC. Encoded protein: CSALLASYEQYF.

This chain connects TRBV6-1 to TRBJ2-1; D gene unclear. Per the germline V gene, CDR1 is MNHNS and CDR2 is SASEGT. CDR3 size: 13 residues. Trimming stripped 2 bases from V and 6 bases from J, with 8 bases between. CDR3 DNA sequence: TGTGCCAGCAGTGAAAGGATGGGCAATGAGCAGTTCTTC. As protein: CASSERMGNEQFF.

This clonotype occurred a few times. This chain links TRBV11-3 with TRBJ2-5; maybe TRBD1 (5 bases). V gave up 6 bases and J gave up 3 bases, with 11 bases separating them. CDR3 length: 13 amino acids. CDR1 is SGHNT and CDR2 is YENEEA in the germline V gene. CDR3 in DNA: TGTGCCAGCAGTCAGGGATACGAAGAGACCCAGTACTTC. It codes for CASSQGYEETQYF.

The CDR3 spells CASSQGGTSGLQETQYF. The CDR3 DNA follows: TGCGCCAGCAGCCAAGGAGGGACTAGCGGATTACAAGAGACCCAGTACTTC. The chain employs TRBV4-1 and TRBJ2-5, with TRBD2 identical over 11 bases. V shed 1 base and J 2 bases; nucleotides not matched to a gene: 6. Germline V gene sequence: CDR1 MGHRA, CDR2 YSYEKL. The length of the CDR3 is 17 residues.

The V and J genes are TRBV7-8 and TRBJ2-7; D not resolved. Germline CDR1 and CDR2: SGHVS and FQNEAQ. Trimming left V 1 base short and J 1 base short, with 8 bases between. The CDR3 is 14 residues long. Written as DNA, the CDR3 is TGTGCCAGCAGCTTAGAGCAGGTTTCCTACGAGCAGTACTTC. This encodes CASSLEQVSYEQYF.

The J gene is TRBJ2-4, the V gene TRBV20-1; the D is unclear. This CDR3 region has 16 residues. Germline-derived CDR1 and CDR2 are DFQATT and SNEGSKA (reference sequence). V lost 0 bases and J 3 bases, leaving 15 bases between the germline ends. The CDR3 coding sequence is TGCAGTGCTAGAGATATAGGAGACGTGGTCAAAAACATTCAGTACTTC. Encoded protein: CSARDIGDVVKNIQYF.

There are a few counts of this clonotype. The chain carries TRBV5-1 and TRBJ2-7, with unresolved D. The CDR3 covers 14 residues. Trimming took off 0 bases at V and 0 bases at J, with 7 bases between the two ends. Germline CDR1 is SGHRS and CDR2 is YFSETQ. CDR3 region: CASSLAESSYEQYF. The CDR3, as DNA: TGCGCCAGCAGCTTGGCGGAAAGCTCCTACGAGCAGTACTTC. The full variable domain, completed using reference TRBV5-1 and TRBJ2-7, is KAGVTQTPRYLIKTRGQQVTLSCSPISGHRSVSWYQQTPGQGLQFLFEYFSETQRNKGNFPGRFSGRQFSNSRSEMNVSTLELGDSALYLCASSLAESSYEQYFGPGTRLTVT.

The rearrangement links TRBV4-2 to TRBJ2-1; TRBD2 agrees at 10 bases. This CDR3 has 20 amino acids. CDR1 LGHNA and CDR2 YNFKEQ come from the germline V gene. V dropped 5 bases and J dropped 4; count of bases not matched to a gene: 20. The CDR3 bases are TGTGCCAGCAGCATTCGACAGCCGACCCTAGCGGGAGTGGGATACAATGAGCAGTTCTTC. Translation: CASSIRQPTLAGVGYNEQFF.

The rearrangement joins TRBV20-1 to TRBJ2-1; 8 bases map to TRBD2. CDR1 is DFQATT and CDR2 is SNEGSKA in the germline V gene (reference sequence). This CDR3 has 16 residues. The V gene end was trimmed by 6 bases and the J gene end by 1 base; junction bases not matched to a gene: 11. CDR3 DNA sequence: TGCAGTGCCCTTACCCTAGCGGGTCAGTCCTACAATGAGCAGTTCTTC. Amino acids: CSALTLAGQSYNEQFF.

Details on this clonotype: An end of the junction does not agree with germline; a read error may underlie this. The chain couples TRBV15 to TRBJ2-3; a possible D gene is TRBD2 (5 bases). Germline V gene lookup returns CDR1 LNHNV and CDR2 YYDKDF (reference sequence). The CDR3 runs to 13 residues. The CDR3 reads CATSRDVQDSRFF. The CDR3 DNA reads TGTGCCACCAGCAGAGATGTCCAGGACTCCAGGTTTTTT.

The sample holds a few counts of this clonotype. J is TRBJ2-2 and V is TRBV12-3 or TRBV12-4; D is ambiguous. This CDR3 has 17 amino acids. V lost 5 bases and J lost 0, with 16 bases in between. This CDR3 reads CASSPPWAVTNTGELFF. The CDR3 DNA reads as TGTGCCAGCAGTCCCCCCTGGGCAGTAACGAACACCGGGGAGCTGTTTTTT.

The table lists this clonotype with a few counts. The chain carries TRBV20-1 and TRBJ2-5; a weak D match, TRBD1 (6 bases). The CDR3 sequence is 14 residues long. Deletions cut 8 bases from V and 2 bases from J, with 18 bases between. The germline CDR1 and CDR2 sequences are DFQATT and SNEGSKA (reference sequence). CDR3 coding DNA: TGCAGTACGAAGGACAGCCAAAAACAAGAGACCCAGTACTTC. Its protein is CSTKDSQKQETQYF.

CDR3 in amino acids: CASSGGLAGADEQFF. In DNA, the CDR3 is TGTGCCAGCAGTGGCGGACTAGCGGGAGCAGATGAGCAGTTCTTC. The chain joins TRBV12-3 or TRBV12-4 to TRBJ2-1; TRBD2 matches at 13 bases. The V and J ends lost 5 bases and 8 bases, in that order; junction bases with no gene match: 6. There are 15 residues in the CDR3.

J is TRBJ2-1 and V is TRBV5-1, with 12 positions matching TRBD1. J was trimmed by 2 bases and V by 4 bases; bases with no gene match: 7. Per the germline V gene, CDR1 is SGHRS and CDR2 is YFSETQ. This CDR3 spans 17 amino acids. Here the CDR3 DNA reads TGCGCCAGCAGCCTGGGGACAGGGGGCAATACCTACAATGAGCAGTTCTTC. As protein: CASSLGTGGNTYNEQFF.

The chain employs TRBV6-1 and TRBJ2-2, with D possibly matching TRBD2 (6 bases). This CDR3 is built from 16 residues. Trimming pared 6 bases from V and 1 base from J, leaving 15 bases between. CDR1 and CDR2 from the germline V gene are MNHNS and SASEGT. This chain's CDR3 is CASSPTTGVNTGELFF. The CDR3, as DNA: TGTGCCAGCAGCCCCACGACGGGAGTGAACACCGGGGAGCTGTTTTTT.

This clonotype was observed a few times. The rearrangement links TRBV5-1 to TRBJ2-3, with 10 bases matching TRBD2. This CDR3 is 17 amino acids long. The V gene's germline CDR1 is SGHRS and CDR2 YFSETQ. J lost 1 base, V lost 4 bases, and 9 bases had no gene match. DNA of the CDR3: TGCGCCAGCAGCACAACTCCTGGGACTAGCGGCACAGATACGCAGTATTTT. This gives the protein CASSTTPGTSGTDTQYF. The full variable domain, completed using reference TRBV5-1 and TRBJ2-3, is KAGVTQTPRYLIKTRGQQVTLSCSPISGHRSVSWYQQTPGQGLQFLFEYFSETQRNKGNFPGRFSGRQFSNSRSEMNVSTLELGDSALYLCASSTTPGTSGTDTQYFGPGTRLTVL.